This T cell receptor (beta chain) was observed in a study of T cells in Graves' hyperthyroidism and ophthalmopathy. The investigators amplified TCR beta CDR3 regions from RNA transcripts. With the HTBI primer set, the TCR CDR3 went through a first round of RT-PCR. Using its own MiXCR run on the multiplex PCR reads, TCRdb lists one record per CDR3 protein. The table has hundreds of thousands of distinct CDR3 sequences, nearly 20% seen once. Germline V lookup: CDR1 SQVTM, CDR2 ANQGSEA. This CDR3 has 16 residues. Germline trimming cut 6 bases from V and 0 bases from J; bases unmatched to any gene: 9. Every diagnosis used clinical symptoms, serum thyroxine and TRAb, thyroid ultrasound and orbital computed tomography.

Sequencing was done on a sample of blood. This sequence joins TRBV29-1 and TRBJ1-1; 11 bases match TRBD1. This receptor was taken from a man between 40 and 49 years old with Graves' ophthalmopathy. CDR3 in DNA: TGCAGCGTCTCCGGACAGGGGGCTTACATGAACACTGAAGCTTTCTTT. It specifies CSVSGQGAYMNTEAFF.